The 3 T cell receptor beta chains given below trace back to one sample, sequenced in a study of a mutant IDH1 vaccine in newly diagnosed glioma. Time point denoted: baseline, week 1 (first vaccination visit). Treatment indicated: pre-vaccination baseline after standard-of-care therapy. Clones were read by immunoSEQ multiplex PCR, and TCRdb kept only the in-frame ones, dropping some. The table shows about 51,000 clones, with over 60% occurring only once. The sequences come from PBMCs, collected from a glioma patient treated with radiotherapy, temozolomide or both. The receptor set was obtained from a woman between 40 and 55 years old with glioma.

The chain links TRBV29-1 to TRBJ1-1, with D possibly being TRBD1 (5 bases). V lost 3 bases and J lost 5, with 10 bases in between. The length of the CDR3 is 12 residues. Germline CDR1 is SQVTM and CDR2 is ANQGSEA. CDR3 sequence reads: CSVESGATEAFF. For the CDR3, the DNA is TGCAGCGTTGAGTCCGGGGCGACTGAAGCTTTCTTT.

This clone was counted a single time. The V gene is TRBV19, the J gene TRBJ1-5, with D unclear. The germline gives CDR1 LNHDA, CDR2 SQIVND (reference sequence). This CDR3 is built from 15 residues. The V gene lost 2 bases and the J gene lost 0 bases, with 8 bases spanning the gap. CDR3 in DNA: TGTGCCAGTAGTATAAGGAGATATAGCAATCAGCCCCAGCATTTT. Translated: CASSIRRYSNQPQHF.

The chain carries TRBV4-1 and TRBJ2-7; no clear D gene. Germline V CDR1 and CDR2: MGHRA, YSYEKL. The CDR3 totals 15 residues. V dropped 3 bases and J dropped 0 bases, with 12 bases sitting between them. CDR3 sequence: CASSQAGHGSYEQYF. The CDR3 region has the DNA TGCGCCAGCAGCCAGGCCGGGCACGGCTCCTACGAGCAGTACTTC.